The 27 T cell receptor beta chains presented below share a single source sample, sequenced in a study of blood T cells in healthy people across ages. Together with a sample-barcoded 5' primer, a J-beta primer mix was included in a second PCR lasting about 6 to 11 cycles. TCRdb reanalysed the 5' RACE reads using MiXCR and keeps one entry per CDR3 protein. Among about 930,000 distinct CDR3 sequences listed, 25% to 30% were seen once. These data are also associated with another study on T cells of mothers and their children.

Sequencing used blood. The receptors were gathered from a woman aged 40 to 55 in good health.

This clonotype was counted between two and nine times. V and J are TRBV4-1 and TRBJ2-5; D is uncertain. Germline assignment: CDR1 MGHRA and CDR2 YSYEKL. The CDR3 has 15 amino acids. Trimming cost V 4 bases and J 2 bases, with 14 bases left between them. CDR3 amino acids: CASSRSSGSQETQYF. The CDR3 region has the DNA TGCGCCAGCAGCCGGTCATCAGGAAGTCAAGAGACCCAGTACTTC.

This chain connects TRBV4-1 to TRBJ2-2; TRBD2 aligns across 7 bases. V was pared by 6 bases and J by 7 bases, with 11 bases of the junction left unmatched. The CDR3 extends over 15 amino acids. Germline CDR1 MGHRA, CDR2 YSYEKL. In DNA form, the CDR3 reads TGCGCCAGCAGTCCCGGGACTACCCTGGGCGGGGAGCTGTTTTTT. It specifies CASSPGTTLGGELFF.

The V call is TRBV2, the J call TRBJ1-2; no reliable D call. Germline loops: CDR1 SNHLY, CDR2 FYNNEI. The CDR3 is 13 residues long. V was trimmed by 1 base and J by 8 bases, leaving 11 bases between them. The CDR3 protein is CASSEDVGRGYTF. CDR3 coding DNA: TGTGCCAGCAGTGAAGATGTAGGGCGGGGCTACACCTTC.

In its sample, this clonotype was seen a few times. The V call is TRBV5-6, the J call TRBJ2-5; D is unresolved. The CDR3 sequence is 15 residues long. V was cut by 3 bases and J by 1 base, with 13 bases left in between. CDR1 is SGHDT, CDR2 YYEEEE, per germline. CDR3 nucleotides: TGTGCCAGCAGCTCGGATCTTTCAGGCCAAGAGACCCAGTACTTC. It specifies CASSSDLSGQETQYF.

This rearrangement joins TRBV3-1 to TRBJ2-7, with D uncertain. V was pared by 3 bases and J by 2 bases, with 11 bases between. The germline CDR1 and CDR2 sequences are LGHDT and YNNKEL (reference sequence). CDR3 size: 14 residues. CDR3: CASSHLQKPYEQYF. CDR3 nucleotides: TGTGCCAGCAGCCACTTACAGAAGCCCTACGAGCAGTACTTC.

This clonotype was seen only a few times. The chain joins TRBV10-3 to TRBJ1-1; D gene ambiguous. This CDR3 has 14 residues. Germline assignment: CDR1 ENHRY and CDR2 SYGVKD. V lost 3 bases to trimming and J lost 1 base, with 9 bases between them. In DNA, the CDR3 is TGTGCCATCAGTGATGGCTCGACGAACACTGAAGCTTTCTTT. As protein: CAISDGSTNTEAFF.

The V call is TRBV7-2, the J call TRBJ2-5; 10 nucleotides line up with TRBD2. V trimming: 11 bases; J trimming: 4 bases; junction bases outside the gene matches: 13. Germline V gene sequence: CDR1 SGHTA, CDR2 FQGNSA. The CDR3 sequence is 15 residues long. The CDR3 spells CAGSSGGASGETQYF. For the CDR3, the DNA is TGTGCCGGTTCAAGCGGGGGGGCCTCGGGAGAGACCCAGTACTTC.

CDR3 residues: CASSCNSVRETQYF. Here the CDR3 DNA reads TGTGCCAGCAGCTGTAACTCTGTGAGGGAGACCCAGTACTTC. The chain is built from TRBV7-9 and TRBJ2-5; D gene uncertain. In germline, CDR1 is SEHNR, CDR2 FQNEAQ (reference sequence). The CDR3 has 14 residues. V was clipped by 4 bases and J by 5 bases, with 14 bases between them.

This clonotype appeared many times. The chain joins TRBV2 to TRBJ1-1; D gene uncertain. Trimming took off 4 bases at V and 5 bases at J, with 11 bases between the two ends. Germline CDR1 is SNHLY and CDR2 is FYNNEI. CDR3 length equals 13 residues. CDR3 in DNA: TGTGCCAGCAGTGGGTCAGTAGGAACTGAAGCTTTCTTT. Translated, it gives CASSGSVGTEAFF.

Worth noting for this clonotype: A much larger clone differs by one base, so this may be a read error. V usage is TRBV4-1 and J usage is TRBJ1-2, with D tentatively TRBD1 (6 bases). The CDR3 spans 20 residues. V gave up 0 bases and J gave up 4 bases, with 27 bases separating them. The V gene's germline CDR1 is MGHRA and CDR2 YSYEKL. CDR3 sequence (DNA): TGCGCCAGCAGCCAAGATTTGCGGGACGGGGGGCTTCGAAGGCCCTATGGCTACACCTTC. It is translated as CASSQDLRDGGLRRPYGYTF.

The chain uses TRBV5-1 and TRBJ2-7; D uncertain. The germline gives CDR1 SGHRS, CDR2 YFSETQ. The CDR3 sequence is 12 residues long. Trimming stripped 3 bases from V and 5 bases from J, with 9 bases between. CDR3 in DNA: TGCGCCAGCAGCTCGTTCTTAGACGAGCAGTACTTC. This gives the protein CASSSFLDEQYF.

In regard to this clonotype: An end of the junction does not agree with germline; a read error may underlie this. This chain joins TRBV6-5 and TRBJ2-2, with a possible D match to TRBD1 (6 bases). Looked up from germline, CDR1 is MNHEY and CDR2 is SVGAGI. The CDR3 has 14 residues. CDR3 nucleotide sequence: TGTGCCAGCAGTTTCGGACAGAACACCGGGGAGCGGTTTTTT. Protein sequence: CASSFGQNTGERFF.

This clonotype appeared a few times. V is TRBV12-3 or TRBV12-4 and J is TRBJ2-2; D ambiguous. Trimming pared 3 bases from V and 4 bases from J, leaving 12 bases between. This CDR3 region has 15 residues. CDR3 DNA sequence: TGTGCCAGCAGTTTGAACTGGGGTATCACCGGGGAGCTGTTTTTT. Amino acids: CASSLNWGITGELFF.

This clonotype was counted at least ten times. The gene calls are TRBV5-1 and TRBJ1-1; D gene ambiguous. Germline CDR1 is SGHRS and CDR2 is YFSETQ. The CDR3 contains 15 residues. Trimming stripped 0 bases from V and 0 bases from J, with 9 bases between. Written as DNA, the CDR3 is TGCGCCAGCAGCTTGGGGTGGAGAGTGAACACTGAAGCTTTCTTT. It encodes CASSLGWRVNTEAFF. The complete variable domain, with remaining parts taken from reference TRBV5-1 and TRBJ1-1, reads KAGVTQTPRYLIKTRGQQVTLSCSPISGHRSVSWYQQTPGQGLQFLFEYFSETQRNKGNFPGRFSGRQFSNSRSEMNVSTLELGDSALYLCASSLGWRVNTEAFFGQGTRLTVV.

The V gene is TRBV20-1, the J gene TRBJ1-2; TRBD1 agrees at 9 bases. The CDR3 is made up of 16 amino acids. The germline gives CDR1 DFQATT, CDR2 SNEGSKA (reference sequence). CDR3 sequence: CTIGPNLPGQGFGYTF. The CDR3, as DNA: TGCACGATCGGGCCAAACCTGCCGGGACAGGGCTTCGGCTACACCTTC.

On this clonotype: This may be a read error: a much more frequent sequence differs by one nucleotide. This chain joins TRBV12-3 or TRBV12-4 and TRBJ2-7, with D maybe TRBD1 (6 bases). The CDR3 loop spans 15 amino acids. The CDR3 coding sequence is TGTGCCAGCACCAAGGACAGCCGAAGCTCCTACGGGCAGTACTTC. Translating it yields CASTKDSRSSYGQYF.

The chain employs TRBV2 and TRBJ1-6, with unresolved D. In germline, CDR1 is SNHLY, CDR2 FYNNEI. V was shortened by 7 bases and J by 7 bases, with 14 bases between the two germline ends. The CDR3 spans 14 residues. The CDR3 protein is CASTQVAVNSPLHF. CDR3 DNA sequence: TGTGCCAGCACCCAGGTGGCAGTAAATTCACCCCTCCACTTT. Full variable domain (rest looked up from reference TRBV2 and TRBJ1-6): EPEVTQTPSHQVTQMGQEVILRCVPISNHLYFYWYRQILGQKVEFLVSFYNNEISEKSEIFDDQFSVERPDGSNFTLKIRSTKLEDSAMYFCASTQVAVNSPLHFGNGTRLTVT.

This rearrangement joins TRBV6-5 to TRBJ2-7; either TRBD1 or TRBD2 may fit D (5 bases each). This CDR3 contains 16 residues. Trimming took off 4 bases at V and 5 bases at J, with 21 bases between the two ends. Germline assignment: CDR1 MNHEY and CDR2 SVGAGI. CDR3 amino acids: CASSSSEGRAGDEQYF. Here the CDR3 DNA reads TGTGCCAGCAGTTCCTCCGAGGGACGGGCCGGCGACGAGCAGTACTTC.

There are many counts of this clonotype. CDR3 residues: CASSLAWLSGEQYF. The CDR3 coding sequence is TGTGCCAGCAGCTTGGCCTGGCTTTCGGGCGAGCAGTACTTC. This chain connects TRBV5-6 to TRBJ2-7; D is unresolved. Per germline, CDR1 SGHDT and CDR2 YYEEEE. V gave up 0 bases and J gave up 6 bases, with 13 bases separating them. CDR3 size: 14 residues.

Only a few counts were recorded for this clonotype. The chain uses TRBV15 and TRBJ1-6; D perhaps matches TRBD1 (6 bases). V gave up 7 bases and J gave up 9 bases, with 13 bases separating them. CDR1 and CDR2 (germline): LNHNV, YYDKDF (reference sequence). CDR3 length equals 13 residues. The chain's CDR3 is CATTPRGGSPLHF. The CDR3 DNA reads TGTGCCACCACTCCCAGGGGCGGTTCACCCCTCCACTTT.

The J gene is TRBJ1-5, the V gene TRBV7-9; possible D gene TRBD1, 5 bases. V dropped 6 bases and J dropped 3 bases, with 15 bases sitting between them. The CDR3 runs 15 residues. Germline-derived CDR1 and CDR2 are SEHNR and FQNEAQ (reference sequence). CDR3 sequence reads: CASRPPGTDNQPQHF. CDR3 nucleotides: TGTGCCAGCAGGCCCCCCGGGACGGACAATCAGCCCCAGCATTTT.

In this sample, this clonotype turned up a few times. The J gene is TRBJ1-4, the V gene TRBV29-1; D ambiguous. Germline CDR1 SQVTM, CDR2 ANQGSEA. The CDR3 has 13 residues. V dropped 4 bases and J dropped 7 bases, with 13 bases sitting between them. CDR3 loop: CSVVRVRGEKLFF. DNA for the CDR3: TGCAGCGTTGTCCGGGTACGAGGTGAAAAACTGTTTTTT. Based on the CDR3 plus reference TRBV29-1 and TRBJ1-4, the full variable domain is SAVISQKPSRDICQRGTSLTIQCQVDSQVTMMFWYRQQPGQSLTLIATANQGSEATYESGFVIDKFPISRPNLTFSTLTVSNMSPEDSSIYLCSVVRVRGEKLFFGSGTQLSVL.

This clonotype has only a few counts. J is TRBJ1-1 and V is TRBV20-1; no reliable D call. The CDR3 sequence is 11 residues long. Germline V lookup: CDR1 DFQATT, CDR2 SNEGSKA (reference sequence). The V end was cut by 3 bases, the J end by 4 bases, with 6 bases between. The CDR3 coding sequence is TGCAGTGCTAGTGACACCACTGAAGCTTTCTTT. It is translated as CSASDTTEAFF.

Only a few counts were recorded for this clonotype. J is TRBJ2-5 and V is TRBV7-2, with 9 positions matching TRBD1. There are 15 residues in the CDR3. Per germline, CDR1 SGHTA and CDR2 FQGNSA. The V gene end was trimmed by 4 bases and the J gene end by 5 bases; junction bases not matched to a gene: 8. The CDR3 DNA sequence: TGTGCCAGCAGCTCACGACAGGGGGGGAGGGAGACCCAGTACTTC. Protein product: CASSSRQGGRETQYF.

The table lists this clonotype with a few counts. V gene TRBV6-1 combines with J gene TRBJ2-7; no clear D. V was pared by 6 bases and J by 3 bases, with 18 bases between. The CDR3 sequence is 15 residues long. Germline CDR1 is MNHNS and CDR2 is SASEGT. The CDR3 spells CASSGSVTRHYEQYF. In DNA form, the CDR3 reads TGTGCCAGCAGCGGGTCAGTTACGCGCCACTACGAGCAGTACTTC.

This clonotype has a handful of counts. This sequence joins TRBV5-6 and TRBJ1-2; 7 bases match TRBD1. The CDR3 extends over 15 amino acids. Trimming removed 0 bases from V and 4 bases from J; junction bases left unmatched: 6. CDR1 and CDR2 (germline): SGHDT, YYEEEE. The CDR3 nucleotides are TGTGCCAGCAGCTTGGGACAGGGTTGGAGCTATGGCTACACCTTC. Its translation is CASSLGQGWSYGYTF.

The chain uses TRBV5-6 and TRBJ2-3; 8 nucleotides align to TRBD1. Unmatched junction bases numbered 7, after V lost 4 bases and J lost 0 bases. The CDR3 runs 16 residues. Germline V CDR1 and CDR2: SGHDT, YYEEEE. The CDR3 DNA reads as TGTGCCAGCAGCCGACCTGACAGGGGTAGCACAGATACGCAGTATTTT. Its protein product is CASSRPDRGSTDTQYF.